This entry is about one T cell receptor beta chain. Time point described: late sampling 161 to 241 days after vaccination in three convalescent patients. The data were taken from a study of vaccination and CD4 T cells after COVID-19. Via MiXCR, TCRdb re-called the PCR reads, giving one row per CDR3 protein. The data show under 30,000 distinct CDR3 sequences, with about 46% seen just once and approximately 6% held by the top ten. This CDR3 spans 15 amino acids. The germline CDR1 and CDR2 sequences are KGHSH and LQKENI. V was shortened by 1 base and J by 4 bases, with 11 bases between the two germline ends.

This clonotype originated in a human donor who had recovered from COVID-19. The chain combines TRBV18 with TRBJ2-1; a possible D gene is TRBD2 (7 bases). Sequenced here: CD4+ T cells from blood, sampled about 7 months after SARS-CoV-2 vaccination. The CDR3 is CASSPRSGTYNEQFF. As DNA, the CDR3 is TGTGCCAGCTCACCACGCAGCGGGACATACAATGAGCAGTTCTTC.